A selection of T cell receptor beta chains follows, all from one sample in a study of blood T cell repertoires in COVID-19. Assay used: immunoSEQ multiplex PCR; TCRdb lists only in-frame clones, some missing. This sample has 81,000 or so clones, with more than 70% found just once. The sequenced material came from peripheral blood. These receptors were obtained from a man aged 50-59 years with active COVID-19. Both conserved end residues are part of each CDR3. The order of the fields is D gene, V gene, J gene, clone size, CDR3 protein, CDR3 DNA. The D gene is left open where the match is weak. Size values are once, few and many counts, or a class for expanded clones, and some rows have none.

d_gene: NA; v_gene: TRBV5-1; j_gene: TRBJ2-4; abundance: once; CDR3aa: CASSLVTPLFDIQYF; CDR3nt: TGCGCCAGCAGCTTGGTCACTCCCCTTTTTGACATTCAGTACTTC
d_gene: NA; v_gene: TRBV4-1; j_gene: TRBJ2-5; abundance: NA; CDR3aa: CASSLQGLPQETQYF; CDR3nt: TGCGCCAGCAGCCTACAGGGCCTCCCCCAAGAGACCCAGTACTTC
d_gene: NA; v_gene: TRBV6-5; j_gene: TRBJ2-4; abundance: NA; CDR3aa: CASSSGAKNIQYF; CDR3nt: TGTGCCAGCAGTTCGGGAGCCAAAAACATTCAGTACTTC
d_gene: TRBD2; v_gene: TRBV2; j_gene: TRBJ2-1; abundance: once; CDR3aa: CASSEREGYNEQFF; CDR3nt: TGTGCCAGCAGTGAGCGGGAGGGGTACAATGAGCAGTTCTTC
d_gene: NA; v_gene: TRBV11-2; j_gene: TRBJ1-1; abundance: NA; CDR3aa: CASSFHGRRDTEAFF; CDR3nt: TGTGCCAGCAGCTTCCACGGGAGGAGGGACACTGAAGCTTTCTTT
d_gene: NA; v_gene: TRBV5-6; j_gene: TRBJ1-1; abundance: NA; CDR3aa: CASLLVGTEAFF; CDR3nt: TGTGCCAGCCTCCTTGTCGGCACTGAAGCTTTCTTT
d_gene: NA; v_gene: TRBV5-1; j_gene: TRBJ2-7; abundance: NA; CDR3aa: CASSLASDSSYEQYF; CDR3nt: TGCGCCAGCAGCTTGGCCTCGGACAGCTCCTACGAGCAGTACTTC
d_gene: TRBD1; v_gene: TRBV5-1; j_gene: TRBJ1-4; abundance: NA; CDR3aa: CASSLDSGGTEKLFF; CDR3nt: TGCGCCAGCAGCTTAGATTCAGGGGGCACAGAAAAACTGTTTTTT
d_gene: NA; v_gene: TRBV3-1/TRBV3-2; j_gene: TRBJ2-2; abundance: NA; CDR3aa: CASSRPTPSGTGELFF; CDR3nt: TGTGCCAGCAGCCGACCGACTCCCTCGGGCACCGGGGAGCTGTTTTTT
d_gene: TRBD1; v_gene: TRBV7-9; j_gene: TRBJ1-5; abundance: few; CDR3aa: CASSLGTGHNQPQHF; CDR3nt: TGTGCCAGCAGCTTAGGGACAGGGCACAATCAGCCCCAGCATTTT
d_gene: NA; v_gene: TRBV21-1; j_gene: TRBJ2-6; abundance: NA; CDR3aa: CASSKWDRALSGANVLTF; CDR3nt: TGTGCCAGCAGCAAGTGGGACAGGGCACTATCTGGGGCCAACGTCCTGACTTTC
d_gene: TRBD1; v_gene: TRBV5-1; j_gene: TRBJ2-7; abundance: NA; CDR3aa: CASSLGTGTYEQYF; CDR3nt: TGCGCCAGCAGCCTCGGGACAGGTACCTACGAGCAGTACTTC
d_gene: NA; v_gene: TRBV27; j_gene: TRBJ2-1; abundance: NA; CDR3aa: CASSYSGSYNEQFF; CDR3nt: TGTGCCAGCAGTTACTCGGGTTCCTACAATGAGCAGTTCTTC
d_gene: TRBD1; v_gene: TRBV5-1; j_gene: TRBJ1-1; abundance: NA; CDR3aa: CASSPGRGRSTEAFF; CDR3nt: TGCGCCAGCAGCCCGGGCAGGGGGCGGAGCACTGAAGCTTTCTTT
d_gene: TRBD1; v_gene: TRBV5-1; j_gene: TRBJ1-4; abundance: NA; CDR3aa: CASSLLGTGLNEKLFF; CDR3nt: TGCGCCAGCAGCTTGCTGGGGACAGGGCTTAATGAAAAACTGTTTTTT
d_gene: NA; v_gene: TRBV21-1; j_gene: TRBJ1-2; abundance: NA; CDR3aa: CASSKGPTIYGYTF; CDR3nt: TGTGCCAGCAGCAAAGGTCCCACAATCTATGGCTACACCTTC
d_gene: TRBD1; v_gene: TRBV6-1; j_gene: TRBJ1-2; abundance: NA; CDR3aa: CASSEAGDRVFGYTF; CDR3nt: TGTGCCAGCAGTGAAGCAGGTGACAGGGTGTTTGGCTACACCTTC
d_gene: NA; v_gene: TRBV2; j_gene: TRBJ2-1; abundance: NA; CDR3aa: CASSKGGLAYEQFF; CDR3nt: TGTGCCAGCAGCAAAGGGGGTCTAGCTTATGAGCAGTTCTTC
d_gene: NA; v_gene: TRBV28; j_gene: TRBJ1-4; abundance: NA; CDR3aa: CASRGGVTNEKLFF; CDR3nt: TGTGCCAGCAGGGGGGGGGTGACTAATGAAAAACTGTTTTTT
d_gene: TRBD1; v_gene: TRBV29-1; j_gene: TRBJ1-1; abundance: NA; CDR3aa: CSAWTGINTEAFF; CDR3nt: TGCAGCGCCTGGACAGGAATTAACACTGAAGCTTTCTTT
d_gene: TRBD2; v_gene: TRBV5-4; j_gene: TRBJ2-2; abundance: NA; CDR3aa: CASSLSGGGTGELFF; CDR3nt: TGTGCCAGCAGCCTAAGCGGGGGAGGGACCGGGGAGCTGTTTTTT
d_gene: TRBD2; v_gene: TRBV4-2; j_gene: TRBJ2-2; abundance: NA; CDR3aa: CASSHGLAGETGELFF; CDR3nt: TGTGCCAGCAGCCACGGACTAGCGGGGGAAACCGGGGAGCTGTTTTTT
d_gene: NA; v_gene: TRBV6-6; j_gene: TRBJ2-7; abundance: NA; CDR3aa: CASSYSTSYEQYF; CDR3nt: TGTGCCAGCAGTTACTCCACTTCCTACGAGCAGTACTTC
d_gene: NA; v_gene: TRBV6-1; j_gene: TRBJ1-5; abundance: NA; CDR3aa: CASSDRRTFFSNQPQHF; CDR3nt: TGTGCCAGCAGTGATCGTCGGACATTTTTCAGCAATCAGCCCCAGCATTTT
d_gene: NA; v_gene: TRBV29-1; j_gene: TRBJ1-2; abundance: NA; CDR3aa: CSVEDFTGYGYTF; CDR3nt: TGCAGCGTTGAAGATTTCACAGGGTATGGCTACACCTTC
d_gene: NA; v_gene: TRBV4-1; j_gene: TRBJ2-7; abundance: NA; CDR3aa: CASSQDARRTTYEQYF; CDR3nt: TGCGCCAGCAGCCAAGATGCAAGGAGAACAACCTACGAGCAGTACTTC
d_gene: TRBD2; v_gene: TRBV6-4; j_gene: TRBJ2-7; abundance: NA; CDR3aa: CASSPGGTDSYEQYF; CDR3nt: TGTGCCAGCAGTCCGGGAGGGACTGACTCCTACGAGCAGTACTTC
d_gene: TRBD1; v_gene: TRBV24-1; j_gene: TRBJ1-2; abundance: NA; CDR3aa: CATSDQQGTGRDYGYTF; CDR3nt: TGTGCCACCAGTGATCAACAGGGGACAGGGAGAGACTATGGCTACACCTTC
d_gene: NA; v_gene: TRBV27; j_gene: TRBJ2-7; abundance: NA; CDR3aa: CASSLSGTILEQYF; CDR3nt: TGTGCCAGCAGTTTGTCGGGGACAATCCTCGAGCAGTACTTC
d_gene: NA; v_gene: TRBV19; j_gene: TRBJ2-2; abundance: NA; CDR3aa: CASTYFLNTGELFF; CDR3nt: TGTGCCAGTACCTACTTCCTGAACACCGGGGAGCTGTTTTTT
d_gene: TRBD1; v_gene: TRBV6-5; j_gene: TRBJ2-7; abundance: NA; CDR3aa: CASSYSTGSHEQYF; CDR3nt: TGTGCCAGCAGTTACTCGACAGGGTCCCACGAGCAGTACTTC
d_gene: NA; v_gene: TRBV4-3; j_gene: TRBJ1-6; abundance: NA; CDR3aa: CASSQEVAGNNSPLHF; CDR3nt: TGCGCCAGCAGCCAAGAAGTAGCAGGGAATAATTCACCCCTCCACTTT
d_gene: NA; v_gene: TRBV12-3/TRBV12-4; j_gene: TRBJ1-1; abundance: NA; CDR3aa: CASSPRGNTEAFF; CDR3nt: TGTGCCAGCAGCCCCCGGGGGAACACTGAAGCTTTCTTT
d_gene: NA; v_gene: TRBV6-6; j_gene: TRBJ1-2; abundance: NA; CDR3aa: CASRTVTGSGDGYTF; CDR3nt: TGTGCCAGCAGAACAGTGACAGGATCTGGAGATGGCTACACCTTC
d_gene: NA; v_gene: TRBV6-5; j_gene: TRBJ2-7; abundance: NA; CDR3aa: CASKLAAGEGYEQYF; CDR3nt: TGTGCCAGCAAACTAGCTGCAGGGGAGGGCTACGAGCAGTACTTC
d_gene: NA; v_gene: TRBV7-9; j_gene: TRBJ2-7; abundance: many; CDR3aa: CASSLAGVDYEQYF; CDR3nt: TGTGCCAGCAGCTTAGCAGGGGTGGACTACGAGCAGTACTTC
d_gene: TRBD1; v_gene: TRBV25-1; j_gene: TRBJ2-2; abundance: NA; CDR3aa: CASSERLGTVNTGELFF; CDR3nt: TGTGCCAGCAGTGAGAGATTGGGGACAGTGAACACCGGGGAGCTGTTTTTT
d_gene: NA; v_gene: TRBV3-1/TRBV3-2; j_gene: TRBJ1-2; abundance: NA; CDR3aa: CASSQEAQKVSYGYTF; CDR3nt: TGTGCCAGCAGCCAAGAGGCACAGAAAGTGAGCTATGGCTACACCTTC
d_gene: NA; v_gene: TRBV9; j_gene: TRBJ1-2; abundance: NA; CDR3aa: CASSVGPKTSYGYTF; CDR3nt: TGTGCCAGCAGCGTTGGCCCAAAGACAAGCTATGGCTACACCTTC
d_gene: TRBD1; v_gene: TRBV29-1; j_gene: TRBJ2-7; abundance: NA; CDR3aa: CSVMTGLEQYF; CDR3nt: TGCAGCGTCATGACAGGGCTCGAGCAGTACTTC
d_gene: TRBD2; v_gene: TRBV9; j_gene: TRBJ2-7; abundance: NA; CDR3aa: CASSKDGGRPSYEQYF; CDR3nt: TGTGCCAGCAGCAAGGACGGCGGGAGGCCCTCCTACGAGCAGTACTTC
d_gene: TRBD2; v_gene: TRBV13; j_gene: TRBJ2-2; abundance: NA; CDR3aa: CASRPSSGENTGELFF; CDR3nt: TGTGCCAGCAGACCTTCTAGCGGGGAGAACACCGGGGAGCTGTTTTTT
d_gene: NA; v_gene: TRBV5-1; j_gene: TRBJ2-5; abundance: once; CDR3aa: CASKHDSEETQYF; CDR3nt: TGCGCCAGCAAACATGATAGCGAAGAGACCCAGTACTTC
d_gene: NA; v_gene: TRBV27; j_gene: TRBJ1-6; abundance: few; CDR3aa: CAIGFKPGSPLHF; CDR3nt: TGTGCCATTGGATTTAAACCGGGTTCACCCCTCCACTTT
d_gene: TRBD2; v_gene: TRBV19; j_gene: TRBJ2-7; abundance: NA; CDR3aa: CASQTGTSASYEQYF; CDR3nt: TGTGCCTCCCAAACCGGGACTAGCGCCTCCTACGAGCAGTACTTC
d_gene: TRBD1; v_gene: TRBV2; j_gene: TRBJ1-1; abundance: once; CDR3aa: CASSEGTGGAGAFF; CDR3nt: TGTGCCAGCAGTGAAGGGACAGGGGGCGCAGGGGCTTTCTTT
d_gene: NA; v_gene: TRBV5-6; j_gene: TRBJ2-3; abundance: NA; CDR3aa: CASSLGQFTDTQYF; CDR3nt: TGTGCCAGCAGCTTGGGGCAGTTCACAGATACGCAGTATTTT
d_gene: NA; v_gene: TRBV12-3/TRBV12-4; j_gene: TRBJ1-4; abundance: NA; CDR3aa: CASTQSYEKLFF; CDR3nt: TGTGCCAGCACCCAGTCATATGAAAAACTGTTTTTT
d_gene: TRBD2; v_gene: TRBV28; j_gene: TRBJ2-3; abundance: NA; CDR3aa: CASSPGGESDTQYF; CDR3nt: TGTGCCAGCAGTCCCGGGGGGGAGTCAGATACGCAGTATTTT
d_gene: NA; v_gene: TRBV21-1; j_gene: TRBJ2-5; abundance: NA; CDR3aa: CASSKVGQNQETQYF; CDR3nt: TGTGCCAGCAGCAAAGTGGGACAAAACCAAGAGACCCAGTACTTC
d_gene: TRBD1; v_gene: TRBV30; j_gene: TRBJ2-7; abundance: NA; CDR3aa: CAWSDRGYEQYF; CDR3nt: TGTGCCTGGAGTGACAGGGGCTACGAGCAGTACTTC
d_gene: NA; v_gene: TRBV28; j_gene: TRBJ1-1; abundance: NA; CDR3aa: CASRGSGTEAFF; CDR3nt: TGTGCCTCCAGGGGCTCGGGCACTGAAGCTTTCTTT
d_gene: TRBD1; v_gene: TRBV5-1; j_gene: TRBJ1-4; abundance: NA; CDR3aa: CASSFDRGPEKLFF; CDR3nt: TGCGCCAGCAGCTTTGACAGGGGGCCTGAAAAACTGTTTTTT
d_gene: NA; v_gene: TRBV3-1/TRBV3-2; j_gene: TRBJ2-6; abundance: NA; CDR3aa: CASSRCKFGVSGANVLTF; CDR3nt: TGTGCCAGCAGCCGCTGTAAGTTTGGAGTCTCTGGGGCCAACGTCCTGACTTTC
d_gene: TRBD1; v_gene: TRBV6-5; j_gene: TRBJ2-3; abundance: NA; CDR3aa: CASKRQGAQYF; CDR3nt: TGTGCCAGCAAACGACAGGGCGCGCAGTATTTT